Listed below are T cell receptor beta chains from one sample, sequenced in a study of T cell repertoires and Cas9 in healthy adults. Libraries were prepared by immunoSEQ multiplex PCR; TCRdb keeps only in-frame clonotypes and omits some of them. The sample yields tens of thousands of clones, roughly 90% seen once. Sequenced: CD4+ effector T cells (CD127+, CD25-, CD137-, CD154-) from PBMCs; culture status not recorded. The receptors come from a human donor in good health. CDR3s include the opening cysteine and the closing phenylalanine or tryptophan. A D gene is named only where the DNA matches it firmly. Expanded clones get a size class; other rows say once, few or many, or leave the size out.

d_call	clone_size	j_call	v_call	cdr3_aa	cdr3_nt
-	-	TRBJ2-5	TRBV2	CASSEPPRETQYF	TGTGCCAGCAGTGAACCCCCGAGAGAGACCCAGTACTTC
-	-	TRBJ2-3	TRBV7-2	CASSYTLGGTDTQYF	TGTGCCAGCAGCTACACTCTCGGGGGCACAGATACGCAGTATTTT
TRBD2	-	TRBJ2-5	TRBV9	CASSVASGSLETQYF	TGTGCCAGCAGCGTAGCTAGCGGGAGTCTCGAGACCCAGTACTTC
-	-	TRBJ1-2	TRBV19	CASRISGTRNGYTF	TGTGCCAGCCGAATTTCAGGGACACGAAATGGCTACACCTTC
-	-	TRBJ1-3	TRBV5-6	CASSLSGASFIYF	TGTGCCAGCAGCTTGAGTGGGGCAAGTTTTATATATTTT
TRBD1	once	TRBJ1-5	TRBV6-5	CASSPDRDQPQHF	TGTGCCAGCAGCCCCGACAGGGATCAGCCCCAGCATTTT
-	-	TRBJ1-1	TRBV11-2	CASSLGQGRLRTEAFF	TGTGCCAGCAGCTTAGGTCAGGGGCGATTGAGGACTGAAGCTTTCTTT
-	-	TRBJ1-1	TRBV5-4	CASSLWGRIAEAFF	TGTGCCAGCAGCTTGTGGGGGCGGATAGCTGAAGCTTTCTTT
TRBD1	-	TRBJ2-7	TRBV5-1	CASSLVDRTSEQYF	TGCGCCAGCAGCTTGGTGGACAGGACATCCGAGCAGTACTTC
-	-	TRBJ1-1	TRBV5-6	CASSPSLRTEAFF	TGTGCCAGCAGCCCAAGTCTTCGGACTGAAGCTTTCTTT
-	-	TRBJ2-4	TRBV15	CATTRASKNIQYF	TGTGCCACGACCCGGGCCTCCAAAAACATTCAGTACTTC
-	-	TRBJ1-6	TRBV9	CASSAKGGGKSPLHF	TGTGCCAGCAGCGCCAAAGGGGGAGGGAAGTCACCCCTCCACTTT
-	-	TRBJ1-3	TRBV7-9	CASSSGSSGNTIYF	TGTGCCAGCAGCTCGGGATCCTCTGGAAACACCATATATTTT
-	-	TRBJ1-1	TRBV20-1	CSAGEIEAFF	TGCAGTGCTGGGGAGATTGAAGCTTTCTTT
TRBD2	-	TRBJ2-5	TRBV10-3	CATGGASGQETQYF	TGTGCCACCGGCGGTGCTAGCGGTCAAGAGACCCAGTACTTC
-	-	TRBJ2-1	TRBV29-1	CSVESRGSSYNEQFF	TGCAGCGTTGAATCAAGAGGAAGCTCCTACAATGAGCAGTTCTTC
-	-	TRBJ1-1	TRBV11-3	CASSSQNTEAFF	TGTGCCAGCAGCTCCCAAAACACTGAAGCTTTCTTT
TRBD1	-	TRBJ1-2	TRBV6-5	CASSYQGARGYTF	TGTGCCAGCAGTTACCAGGGGGCGAGGGGCTACACCTTC
-	-	TRBJ2-2	TRBV25-1	CASSESPGFKAGELFF	TGTGCCAGCAGTGAATCTCCCGGGTTCAAGGCCGGGGAGCTGTTTTTT
-	-	TRBJ2-5	TRBV5-4	CASTDQEETQYF	TGTGCCAGCACGGACCAGGAGGAGACCCAGTACTTC
TRBD2	once	TRBJ2-1	TRBV5-1	CASSLGASGSVNEQFF	TGCGCCAGCAGCTTGGGGGCTAGCGGGAGTGTGAATGAGCAGTTCTTC
-	-	TRBJ2-1	TRBV7-2	CASSLASGRGYEQFF	TGTGCCAGCAGCTTAGCTTCAGGGAGAGGCTATGAGCAGTTCTTC
-	few	TRBJ1-1	TRBV25-1	CASMGASTEAFF	TGTGCCAGCATGGGGGCAAGCACTGAAGCTTTCTTT
-	-	TRBJ1-1	TRBV18	CASSPPGPPGEAAFF	TGTGCCAGCTCACCGCCAGGACCCCCGGGGGAGGCGGCTTTCTTT
TRBD1	-	TRBJ2-2	TRBV6-4	CASSVGQSTGELFF	TGTGCCAGCAGTGTGGGACAGTCCACCGGGGAGCTGTTTTTT
-	-	TRBJ2-5	TRBV10-3	CATAPPETQYF	TGTGCCACCGCCCCGCCGGAGACCCAGTACTTC
TRBD1	-	TRBJ2-7	TRBV6-6	CASSSGTVSKQYF	TGTGCCAGCAGTTCCGGGACAGTCTCAAAGCAGTACTTC
TRBD1	once	TRBJ1-4	TRBV7-6	CASSPRIDREDEKLFF	TGTGCCAGCAGCCCCCGTATTGACAGGGAGGATGAAAAACTGTTTTTT
-	-	TRBJ2-5	TRBV5-4	CASSLGSPRLQETQYF	TGTGCCAGCAGCTTGGGTTCCCCGCGGCTACAAGAGACCCAGTACTTC
-	-	TRBJ1-2	TRBV19	CASSLPDSPYGYTF	TGTGCCAGTAGTTTACCGGACAGCCCCTATGGCTACACCTTC
-	-	TRBJ2-3	TRBV7-9	CASSLAREGGRTDTQYF	TGTGCCAGCAGCTTAGCCCGCGAGGGAGGACGCACAGATACGCAGTATTTT
-	-	TRBJ1-1	TRBV2	CASSDRGMNTEAFF	TGTGCCAGCAGTGACCGGGGTATGAACACTGAAGCTTTCTTT
-	-	TRBJ1-1	TRBV5-1	CASSLEPGARAEAFF	TGCGCCAGCAGCTTGGAACCGGGGGCGAGGGCTGAAGCTTTCTTT
TRBD2	-	TRBJ2-1	TRBV25-1	CASSEWGTSEAYNEQFF	TGTGCCAGCAGTGAATGGGGGACTAGCGAAGCCTACAATGAGCAGTTCTTC
-	-	TRBJ2-5	TRBV5-4	CASSSPRDNSRETQYF	TGTGCCAGCAGTTCTCCTCGGGACAACTCTAGAGAGACCCAGTACTTC
TRBD2	-	TRBJ2-1	TRBV5-4	CASSLGAEGTSGRRNEQFF	TGTGCCAGCAGCTTGGGGGCGGAAGGGACTAGCGGGAGAAGGAATGAGCAGTTCTTC
TRBD2	-	TRBJ2-5	TRBV11-3	CASSPSLAGRETQYF	TGTGCCAGCAGCCCAAGCCTAGCGGGGAGAGAGACCCAGTACTTC
-	-	TRBJ1-2	TRBV15	CATSEGPQKYYGYTF	TGTGCCACCAGCGAGGGCCCCCAGAAATACTATGGCTACACCTTC
TRBD2	once	TRBJ2-3	TRBV19	CASSIKGLDTDTQYF	TGTGCCAGTAGTATTAAAGGACTAGACACAGATACGCAGTATTTT
-	-	TRBJ2-1	TRBV5-1	CASSLVQGYNEQFF	TGCGCCAGCAGCTTGGTCCAGGGCTACAATGAGCAGTTCTTC
-	-	TRBJ1-2	TRBV20-1	CSAGGGYGYTF	TGCAGTGCTGGCGGTGGCTATGGCTACACCTTC
TRBD2	-	TRBJ2-1	TRBV7-3	CASSLLAGVDEQFF	TGTGCCAGCAGCTTACTAGCGGGAGTTGATGAGCAGTTCTTC
TRBD1	-	TRBJ1-2	TRBV30	CAWSNQAGGNYGYTF	TGTGCCTGGTCAAACCAGGCAGGGGGAAACTATGGCTACACCTTC
-	-	TRBJ2-7	TRBV4-3	CASSQEASFLYEQYF	TGCGCCAGCAGCCAAGAAGCTAGCTTTCTCTACGAGCAGTACTTC
-	-	TRBJ1-1	TRBV20-1	CSASREAFF	TGCAGTGCTAGCAGGGAAGCTTTCTTT
TRBD1	once	TRBJ1-1	TRBV9	CASSGGQVNTEAFF	TGTGCCAGCAGCGGGGGACAGGTGAACACTGAAGCTTTCTTT
-	-	TRBJ2-7	TRBV7-8	CASSLRVSYEQYF	TGTGCCAGCAGCTTAAGGGTCAGCTACGAGCAGTACTTC
TRBD1	once	TRBJ1-5	TRBV19	CASSTGTALQPQHF	TGTGCCAGTAGCACCGGGACAGCTTTGCAGCCCCAGCATTTT
-	-	TRBJ2-7	TRBV2	CADAKDRLTYEQYF	TGTGCCGACGCGAAGGACAGACTAACCTACGAGCAGTACTTC
TRBD1	once	TRBJ1-1	TRBV19	CASRQGRNTEAFF	TGTGCCAGTAGACAGGGGAGGAACACTGAAGCTTTCTTT
TRBD1	-	TRBJ2-7	TRBV6-1	CAGADRYEQYF	TGTGCCGGGGCGGACAGGTACGAGCAGTACTTC
-	-	TRBJ1-1	TRBV11-2	CASSYPWGIAFF	TGTGCCAGCAGCTACCCCTGGGGAATTGCTTTCTTT
-	-	TRBJ2-2	TRBV13	CASSRQRGVGELFF	TGTGCCAGCAGCCGCCAGCGTGGGGTCGGGGAGCTGTTTTTT
TRBD1	-	TRBJ2-5	TRBV5-4	CASSPRRDRVPETQYF	TGTGCCAGCAGCCCCCGCCGGGACAGGGTTCCAGAGACCCAGTACTTC